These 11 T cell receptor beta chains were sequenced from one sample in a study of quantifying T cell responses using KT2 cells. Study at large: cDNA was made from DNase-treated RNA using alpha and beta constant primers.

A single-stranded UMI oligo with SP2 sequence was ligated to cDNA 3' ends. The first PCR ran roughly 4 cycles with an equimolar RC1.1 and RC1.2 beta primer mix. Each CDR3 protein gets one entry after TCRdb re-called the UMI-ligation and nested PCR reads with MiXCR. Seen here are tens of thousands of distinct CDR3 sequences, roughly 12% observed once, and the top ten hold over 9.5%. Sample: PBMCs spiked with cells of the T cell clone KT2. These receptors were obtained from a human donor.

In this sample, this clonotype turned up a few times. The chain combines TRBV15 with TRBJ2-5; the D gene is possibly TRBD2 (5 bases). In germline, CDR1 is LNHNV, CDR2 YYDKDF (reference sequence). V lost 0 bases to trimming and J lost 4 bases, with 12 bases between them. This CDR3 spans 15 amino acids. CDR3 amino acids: CATSRERAVRETQYF. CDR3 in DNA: TGTGCCACCAGCAGAGAGAGGGCAGTCCGAGAGACCCAGTACTTC.

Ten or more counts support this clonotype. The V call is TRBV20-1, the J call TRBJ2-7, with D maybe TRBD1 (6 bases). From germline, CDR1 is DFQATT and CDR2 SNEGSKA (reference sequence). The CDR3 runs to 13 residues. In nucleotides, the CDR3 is TGCAGCTTGACAGGAAATAGTCCCTACGAGCAGTACTTC. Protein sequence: CSLTGNSPYEQYF.

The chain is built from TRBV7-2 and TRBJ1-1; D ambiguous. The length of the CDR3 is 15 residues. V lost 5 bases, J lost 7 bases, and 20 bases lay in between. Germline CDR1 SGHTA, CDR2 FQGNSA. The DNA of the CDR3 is TGTGCCAGCAGCCGAAACCCAACAGCGAGTGGTGAAGCTTTCTTT. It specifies CASSRNPTASGEAFF. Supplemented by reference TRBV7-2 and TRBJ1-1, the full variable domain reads GAGVSQSPSNKVTEKGKDVELRCDPISGHTALYWYRQSLGQGLEFLIYFQGNSAPDKSGLPSDRFSAERTGGSVSTLTIQRTQQEDSAVYLCASSRNPTASGEAFFGQGTRLTVV.

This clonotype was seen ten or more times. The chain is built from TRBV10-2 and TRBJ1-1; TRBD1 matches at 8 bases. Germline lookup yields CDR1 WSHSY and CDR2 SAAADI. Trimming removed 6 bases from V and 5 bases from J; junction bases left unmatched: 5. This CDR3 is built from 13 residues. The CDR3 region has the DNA TGCGCCAGCAGCGCTAACAGGGGGACTGAAGCTTTCTTT. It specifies CASSANRGTEAFF.

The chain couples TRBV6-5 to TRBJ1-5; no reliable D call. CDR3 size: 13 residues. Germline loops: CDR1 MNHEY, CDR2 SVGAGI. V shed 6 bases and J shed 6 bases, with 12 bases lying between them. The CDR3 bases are TGTGCCAGCAGAAAAACAGAGGGTCAGCCCCAGCATTTT. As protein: CASRKTEGQPQHF.

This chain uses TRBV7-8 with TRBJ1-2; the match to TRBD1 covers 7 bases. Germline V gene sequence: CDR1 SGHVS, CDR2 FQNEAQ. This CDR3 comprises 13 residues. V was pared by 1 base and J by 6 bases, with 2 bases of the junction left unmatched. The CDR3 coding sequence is TGTGCCAGCAGCTTAGACAGGGGCAATGGCTACACCTTC. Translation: CASSLDRGNGYTF.

The CDR3 spells CSASPSGVHEQFF. The CDR3 DNA reads TGCAGTGCTAGCCCTAGCGGGGTGCATGAGCAGTTCTTC. This rearrangement joins TRBV20-1 to TRBJ2-1, with 9 bases that match TRBD2. The germline CDR1 and CDR2 sequences are DFQATT and SNEGSKA (reference sequence). After removal of 3 bases from V and 8 bases from J, the junction contained 5 bases not matched to a gene. The CDR3 consists of 13 residues.

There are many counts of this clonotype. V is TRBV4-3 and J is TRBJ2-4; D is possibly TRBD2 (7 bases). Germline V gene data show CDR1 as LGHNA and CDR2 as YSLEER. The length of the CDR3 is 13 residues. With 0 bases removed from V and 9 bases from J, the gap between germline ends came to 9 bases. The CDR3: CASSQDRGAIQYF. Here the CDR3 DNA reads TGCGCCAGCAGCCAAGATCGGGGGGCCATTCAGTACTTC.

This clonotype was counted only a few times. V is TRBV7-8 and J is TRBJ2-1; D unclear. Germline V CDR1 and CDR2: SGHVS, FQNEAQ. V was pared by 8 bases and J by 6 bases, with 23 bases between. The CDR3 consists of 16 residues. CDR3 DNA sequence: TGTGCCAGCCGGTACTCCGGCAGCACTACCCTCAATGAGCAGTTCTTC. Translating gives CASRYSGSTTLNEQFF.

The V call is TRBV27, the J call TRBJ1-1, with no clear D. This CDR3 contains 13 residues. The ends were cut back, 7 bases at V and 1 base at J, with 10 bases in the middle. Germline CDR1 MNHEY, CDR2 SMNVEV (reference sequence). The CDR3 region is CASKLHRNTEAFF. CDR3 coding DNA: TGTGCCAGCAAACTGCACCGGAACACTGAAGCTTTCTTT.

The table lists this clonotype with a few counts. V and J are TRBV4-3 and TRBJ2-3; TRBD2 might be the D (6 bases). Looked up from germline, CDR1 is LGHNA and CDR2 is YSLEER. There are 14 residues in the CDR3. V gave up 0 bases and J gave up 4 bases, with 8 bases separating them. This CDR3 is CASSQDPGADTQYF. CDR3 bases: TGCGCCAGCAGCCAAGATCCGGGAGCAGATACGCAGTATTTT.